A selection of T cell receptor beta chains follows, all from one sample in a study of graft-versus-host responses after intestinal transplantation. The assay was immunoSEQ multiplex PCR, and TCRdb's table has in-frame clones only and misses some. This table has tens of thousands of clones, about 89% appearing once. These TCRs' antigens remain unknown. The sample here was unstimulated CD4+ T cells sorted from spleen or lymph node cells, taken before intestinal transplant. The receptors here all came from a human donor who received an intestinal transplant. Both conserved end residues are trimmed from each CDR3. A D gene is named only where the DNA matches it firmly.

j_gene: TRBJ2-5; d_gene: TRBD2; v_gene: TRBV2; CDR3aa: ASSDRTSSETQY
j_gene: TRBJ1-2; d_gene: .; v_gene: TRBV30; CDR3aa: AWDQGSHGYT
j_gene: TRBJ1-1; d_gene: TRBD1; v_gene: TRBV6-5; CDR3aa: ASRQAGGPNTEAF
j_gene: TRBJ2-2; d_gene: .; v_gene: TRBV28; CDR3aa: ASSYAGLAGSGELF
j_gene: TRBJ2-1; d_gene: TRBD2; v_gene: TRBV19; CDR3aa: ASSITSGGAYNEQF
j_gene: TRBJ2-1; d_gene: TRBD1; v_gene: TRBV28; CDR3aa: ASSLDGQGAWNEQF
j_gene: TRBJ2-7; d_gene: .; v_gene: TRBV7-3; CDR3aa: ASSLTFKEEQY
j_gene: TRBJ1-2; d_gene: TRBD1; v_gene: TRBV9; CDR3aa: ASSVATGEYYGYT
j_gene: TRBJ1-3; d_gene: .; v_gene: TRBV2; CDR3aa: ASSEAENTIY
j_gene: TRBJ1-5; d_gene: .; v_gene: TRBV28; CDR3aa: ASSISGRPQH
j_gene: TRBJ1-1; d_gene: .; v_gene: TRBV11-3; CDR3aa: AITGKGYTEAF
j_gene: TRBJ2-7; d_gene: .; v_gene: TRBV5-5; CDR3aa: ASSLGGSYYEQY
j_gene: TRBJ2-3; d_gene: .; v_gene: TRBV30; CDR3aa: AWSVGTDTQY
j_gene: TRBJ2-7; d_gene: .; v_gene: TRBV6-5; CDR3aa: ASSYQGNSYEQY
j_gene: TRBJ2-1; d_gene: .; v_gene: TRBV29-1; CDR3aa: SSYGQSSYNEQF
j_gene: TRBJ2-3; d_gene: TRBD1; v_gene: TRBV18; CDR3aa: ASSPPGGAGTDTQY
j_gene: TRBJ2-5; d_gene: TRBD2; v_gene: TRBV6-5; CDR3aa: ASRPGLAKETQY
j_gene: TRBJ2-1; d_gene: TRBD2; v_gene: TRBV5-4; CDR3aa: ASSLPGLALNEQF
j_gene: TRBJ2-7; d_gene: TRBD1; v_gene: TRBV2; CDR3aa: ASSAQGTYEQY
j_gene: TRBJ1-6; d_gene: .; v_gene: TRBV19; CDR3aa: ASRDPGNSPLH
j_gene: TRBJ2-1; d_gene: TRBD2; v_gene: TRBV7-8; CDR3aa: ASSLGLAGQAQF
j_gene: TRBJ1-3; d_gene: .; v_gene: TRBV5-1; CDR3aa: ASSFRTGESGNTIY
j_gene: TRBJ2-1; d_gene: .; v_gene: TRBV5-6; CDR3aa: ASSVRQYNEQF
j_gene: TRBJ1-2; d_gene: TRBD1; v_gene: TRBV4-1; CDR3aa: ASSQGERTGGLDGYT